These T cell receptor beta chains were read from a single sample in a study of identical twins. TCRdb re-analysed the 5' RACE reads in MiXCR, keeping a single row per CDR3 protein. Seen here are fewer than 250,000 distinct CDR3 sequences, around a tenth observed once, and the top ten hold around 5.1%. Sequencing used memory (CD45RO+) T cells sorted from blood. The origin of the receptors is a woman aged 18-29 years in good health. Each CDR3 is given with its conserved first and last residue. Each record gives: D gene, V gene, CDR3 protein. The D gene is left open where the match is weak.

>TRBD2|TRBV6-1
CASGGPSGTLPVNEQFF
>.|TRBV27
CASRMDPNTGELFF
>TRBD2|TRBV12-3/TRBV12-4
CASSQGLASSYNEQFF
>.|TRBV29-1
CSAGRGVYGYTF
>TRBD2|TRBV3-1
CASSLGVAGGYEQYF
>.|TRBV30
CAWRPGGGTTEAFF
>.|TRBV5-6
CASSLDSSFYEQYF
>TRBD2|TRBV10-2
CATTGLAGAMTDTQYF
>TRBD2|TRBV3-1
CASSQSPGEGLDTQYF
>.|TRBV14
CASRSTPWDSPLHF
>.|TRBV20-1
CSARDDMNPSYEQYF
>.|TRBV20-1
CSARSAVLSTDTQYF
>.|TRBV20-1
CSARDLTNQETQYF
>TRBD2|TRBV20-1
CSARDFSGEYNEQFF
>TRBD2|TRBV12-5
CASGLIAGYTDTQYF
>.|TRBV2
CASSAQGDNSPLHF
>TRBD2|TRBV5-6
CASSRGLAISDEQFF
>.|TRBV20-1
CSASKTAQETQYF
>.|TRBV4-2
CASSPSPGTVSGNTIYF
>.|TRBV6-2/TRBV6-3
CASRDPGPNYGYTF
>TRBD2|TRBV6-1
CASSGEREGKNEQFF
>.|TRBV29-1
CSVAPQLGPGETQYF
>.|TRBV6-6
CASRTTGSYEQYF
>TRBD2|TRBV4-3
CASSQGAGGPPYEQYF
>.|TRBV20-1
CSARQGSANEKLFF
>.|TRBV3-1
CASSQDRGPLQNDEQFF
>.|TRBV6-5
CASGLEAGVTETQYF
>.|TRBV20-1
CSARGLSTDTQYF
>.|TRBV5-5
CASSFESGPYTGELFF
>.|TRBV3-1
CASRWGNTEAFF
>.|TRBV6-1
CASARNTIYF
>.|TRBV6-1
CASKTGNLDEKLFF
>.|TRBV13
CASSLGVATNTGELFF
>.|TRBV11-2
CASSFEDTGDEQYF
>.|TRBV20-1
CSARDLGGTYNEQFF
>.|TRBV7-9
CASSDTGGVASGYTF
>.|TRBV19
CASSIFASDDTQYF
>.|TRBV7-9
CASSEPSGLTQYF
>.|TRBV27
CASSTGPAANSPLHF
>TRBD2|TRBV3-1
CASSQDSGLAGPRGELFF
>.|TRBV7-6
CASSLVNGVEAFF
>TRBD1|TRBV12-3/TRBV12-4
CASSQNYRGLEETQYF
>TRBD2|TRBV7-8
CASSAPRGVTQYF
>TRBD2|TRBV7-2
CASSLAASGSTDTQYF
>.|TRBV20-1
CSASFQGRDSYNEQFF
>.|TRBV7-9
CASSYNPGDTQYF
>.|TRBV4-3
CASSPSHDFDEKLFF
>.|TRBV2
CASNPDSSGANVLTF
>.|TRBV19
CASRWGNTGELFF